Below are 18 T cell receptor beta chains sequenced from a single sample in a study of T cell changes during pregnancy in multiple sclerosis. The method was immunoSEQ multiplex PCR; TCRdb's version includes in-frame clones alone and lacks a portion of them. Of about 21,000 clones in the sample, around nine tenths were seen once. Sample: CD4+ T cells from peripheral blood mononuclear cells, taken in the first trimester of pregnancy. Source of these receptors: a female donor in good health, enrolled as a control in a pregnancy study.

This rearrangement joins TRBV2 to TRBJ1-2, with TRBD1 matching over 8 bases. Germline CDR1 and CDR2: SNHLY and FYNNEI. Germline trimming cut 6 bases from V and 6 bases from J; bases unmatched to any gene: 6. The CDR3 is 13 amino acids. The CDR3 sequence is CASRTTGGNGYTF. The CDR3 DNA reads TGTGCCAGCAGGACTACAGGGGGGAATGGCTACACCTTC.

This chain links TRBV21-1 with TRBJ2-2; no DNA check was done on the table's D call, TRBD1. TRBV21-1 is given as a pseudogene. The CDR3 is made up of 15 amino acids. The CDR3 loop reads CASSEIQGNTGELFF. The CDR3 nucleotides read TGTGCCAGCAGCGAAATACAGGGGAACACCGGGGAGCTGTTTTTT.

This chain links TRBV5-1 with TRBJ1-2; 10 bases agree with TRBD1. With 0 bases clipped from V and 6 bases from J, the junction kept 8 bases outside the gene matches. This CDR3 comprises 16 residues. CDR1 and CDR2 from the germline V gene are SGHRS and YFSETQ. The DNA for the CDR3 is TGCGCCAGCAGCTTGGCCCTAGGGACAGGGGTTGATGGCTACACCTTC. Its protein product is CASSLALGTGVDGYTF.

In this sample, this clone turned up a few times. J is TRBJ1-2 and V is TRBV10-1; possibly TRBD1 for D (6 bases). This CDR3 contains 13 residues. V lost 3 bases to trimming and J lost 2 bases, with 7 bases between them. Germline lookup yields CDR1 WNHNN and CDR2 SYGVQD (reference sequence). CDR3 bases: TGCGCCAGCAGTGAAGGACAGAACTATGGCTACACCTTC. It is translated as CASSEGQNYGYTF.

V and J are TRBV9 and TRBJ2-5, with D possibly matching TRBD1 (5 bases). CDR1 SGDLS and CDR2 YYNGEE come from the germline V gene. Trimming pared 0 bases from V and 2 bases from J, leaving 17 bases between. The CDR3 is 17 amino acids. CDR3 residues: CASSVGIGRDRQETQYF. CDR3 nucleotide sequence: TGTGCCAGCAGCGTAGGAATAGGCAGGGATAGACAAGAGACCCAGTACTTC.

The chain has TRBV5-1 and TRBJ1-6; TRBD1 is a possible D gene (5 bases). CDR1 is SGHRS and CDR2 is YFSETQ in the germline V gene. CDR3 size: 13 residues. Trimming pared 4 bases from V and 8 bases from J, leaving 10 bases between. CDR3: CASSRDSYSPLHF. The DNA of the CDR3 is TGCGCCAGCAGCAGAGACAGTTATTCACCCCTCCACTTT.

This clone was recorded once. The gene calls are TRBV5-5 and TRBJ1-1, with D hard to call. This CDR3 is 13 amino acids long. V dropped 5 bases and J dropped 7 bases, with 15 bases sitting between them. Germline CDR1 and CDR2: SGHKS and YYEKEE (reference sequence). CDR3 nucleotides: TGTGCCAGCAGACCTGGTCCTATGTTTGAAGCTTTCTTT. Protein: CASRPGPMFEAFF. Based on the CDR3 plus reference TRBV5-5 and TRBJ1-1, the full variable domain is DAGVTQSPTHLIKTRGQQVTLRCSPISGHKSVSWYQQVLGQGPQFIFQYYEKEERGRGNFPDRFSARQFPNYSSELNVNALLLGDSALYLCASRPGPMFEAFFGQGTRLTVV.

V usage is TRBV27 and J usage is TRBJ2-3; 12 positions match TRBD2. The CDR3 has 17 amino acids. The V gene end was trimmed by 1 base and the J gene end by 2 bases; junction bases not matched to a gene: 4. Germline V gene lookup returns CDR1 MNHEY and CDR2 SMNVEV (reference sequence). In nucleotides, the CDR3 is TGTGCCAGCAGTTTATTCACTAGCGGGGGGTACACAGATACGCAGTATTTT. Translated, it gives CASSLFTSGGYTDTQYF.

V gene TRBV19 combines with J gene TRBJ1-2; D uncertain. CDR1 and CDR2 from the germline V gene are LNHDA and SQIVND (reference sequence). Between the trimmed V and J ends, which lost 5 bases and 6 bases, there was a span of 16 bases. This CDR3 is 14 amino acids long. The CDR3 coding sequence is TGTGCCAGTAGTCTTGCGGCAGCAAGGAATGGCTACACCTTC. It encodes CASSLAAARNGYTF.

The chain couples TRBV7-2 to TRBJ1-1, with 7 bases that match TRBD1. V gave up 5 bases and J gave up 1 base; unmatched junction bases: 7. This CDR3 is built from 15 residues. CDR1 SGHTA and CDR2 FQGNSA come from the germline V gene. The CDR3 DNA is TGTGCCAGCAGCAACCGGGACAGAGGGAACACTGAAGCTTTCTTT. Its protein is CASSNRDRGNTEAFF.

The chain uses TRBV5-4 and TRBJ1-2; 9 bases align to TRBD1. V shed 3 bases, J shed 7 bases, and the junction held 10 bases outside the gene matches. The CDR3 spans 15 residues. Germline CDR1 reads SGHNT; CDR2 reads YYREEE (reference sequence). For the CDR3, the DNA is TGTGCCAGCAGCTCCTCCCGGACAGGGGTGCTTGGCTACACCTTC. Its translation is CASSSSRTGVLGYTF.

The genes are TRBV18 and TRBJ2-7; 10 bases align to TRBD1. V gave up 3 bases and J gave up 1 base; unmatched junction bases: 3. Germline assignment: CDR1 KGHSH and CDR2 LQKENI. The CDR3 runs 15 residues. In DNA form, the CDR3 reads TGTGCCAGCTCACCCGACAGGGGGCAATCCTACGAGCAGTACTTC. Encoded protein: CASSPDRGQSYEQYF.

This rearrangement joins TRBV19 to TRBJ2-2; 12 bases map to TRBD1. Germline V gene lookup returns CDR1 LNHDA and CDR2 SQIVND (reference sequence). Trimming at V came to 5 bases and at J to 4 bases, leaving 14 bases not matched to a gene. CDR3 length: 19 amino acids. The CDR3 here is CASSPHPGQGARSTGELFF. For the CDR3, the DNA is TGTGCCAGTAGTCCGCACCCGGGACAGGGGGCGCGCAGCACCGGGGAGCTGTTTTTT.

The chain recombines TRBV7-8 with TRBJ2-7, with D unresolved. Germline assignment: CDR1 SGHVS and CDR2 FQNEAQ. The CDR3 sequence is 12 residues long. Trimming pared 1 base from V and 3 bases from J, leaving 4 bases between. In DNA form, the CDR3 reads TGTGCCAGCAGCTTAGTCCTCTACGAGCAGTACTTC. This encodes CASSLVLYEQYF.

This clone appeared a single time. V gene TRBV21-1 combines with J gene TRBJ1-5. TRBV21-1 represents a pseudogene. The CDR3 runs 15 residues. As DNA, the CDR3 is TGTGCCAGCAGCCCCGGGAGGGGTAGCAATCAGCCCCAGCATTTT. Its translation is CASSPGRGSNQPQHF.

This clone appeared a single time. CDR3 DNA: TGTGCCAGCAGTTGGGGACAGGGAAGGCCCCAGCATTTT. Encoded protein: CASSWGQGRPQHF. The chain is built from TRBV6-5 and TRBJ1-5; 9 nucleotides line up with TRBD1. The V segment lost 4 bases and the J segment 9 bases; nucleotides outside the gene matches: 4. CDR1 and CDR2 (germline): MNHEY, SVGAGI. This CDR3 region has 13 residues.

The genes are TRBV30 and TRBJ2-5, with 11 bases identical to TRBD2. The V gene's germline CDR1 is GTSNPN and CDR2 SVGIG (reference sequence). The trim removed 0 bases at V and 7 bases at J, leaving 10 bases unmatched. The CDR3 consists of 16 residues. The CDR3 loop is CAWSVPTSGRAGTQYF. The CDR3 DNA reads as TGTGCCTGGAGTGTCCCAACTAGCGGGAGAGCAGGGACCCAGTACTTC.

V usage is TRBV7-8 and J usage is TRBJ2-1; 8 bases align to TRBD1. Germline V lookup: CDR1 SGHVS, CDR2 FQNEAQ. Trimming took 5 bases from V and 6 from J; bases not matched to a gene: 9. The CDR3 has 15 residues. CDR3: CASSPPTGVVNEQFF. The CDR3 DNA follows: TGTGCCAGCAGCCCGCCGACAGGGGTAGTCAATGAGCAGTTCTTC.